The rows below give T cell receptor beta chains drawn from one sample of a study of shared clonotypes between healthy human individuals. Clones were sequenced by immunoSEQ multiplex PCR, and TCRdb holds only the in-frame ones, with some missing. The sample has about 1.1 million clones, 75% to 85% seen once. The sample comprised memory CD4+ T cells from PBMCs. Receptors were obtained from a man aged 18-30 years in good health. Some clones in this sample may be carry-over from other donors' samples. CDR3s include the opening cysteine and the closing phenylalanine or tryptophan. The D gene is left open where the match is weak. Clone size is given for some rows only: seen once, a few or many times, or a class if the clone is expanded.

D	size	V	J	DNA	CDR3
-	-	TRBV9	TRBJ2-3	TGTGCCAGCAGCGTAGGGGGGCCTCCCACAGATACGCAGTATTTT	CASSVGGPPTDTQYF
-	-	TRBV28	TRBJ1-5	TGTGCCAGCCGATGGGGTAGGGATCAGCCCCAGCATTTT	CASRWGRDQPQHF
TRBD1	-	TRBV18	TRBJ1-1	TGTGCCAGCTCACCGGGACAGGGACGGGGAAACACTGAAGCTTTCTTT	CASSPGQGRGNTEAFF
-	few	TRBV30	TRBJ1-4	TGTGCCTGGAGTGGACAGTATAATGAAAAACTGTTTTTT	CAWSGQYNEKLFF
-	-	TRBV11-2	TRBJ2-7	TGTGCCAGCAGCTTGAGGGACTGGCAATACGAGCAGTACTTC	CASSLRDWQYEQYF
-	-	TRBV7-9	TRBJ2-1	TGTGCCAGTCTTACCTTGGGCGGGACCAATGAGCAGTTCTTC	CASLTLGGTNEQFF
-	-	TRBV28	TRBJ2-4	TGTGCCAGCAGTTTATTCGCTGGGTCGCTAGCCAAAAACATTCAGTACTTC	CASSLFAGSLAKNIQYF
TRBD2	-	TRBV7-3	TRBJ2-2	TGTGCCAGCAGCTTATTAGCACTAGCGGGCACGAACACCGGGGAGCTGTTTTTT	CASSLLALAGTNTGELFF
-	-	TRBV10-1	TRBJ2-2	TGCGCCAGCAGTGTTTCCCAGGCCACCGGGGAGCTGTTTTTT	CASSVSQATGELFF
TRBD2	-	TRBV10-1	TRBJ2-3	TGCGCCAGCAGTGAACCCCTAGCGGGAGGATCGGATACGCAGTATTTT	CASSEPLAGGSDTQYF
TRBD2	-	TRBV4-2	TRBJ2-3	TGTGCCAGCAGCCAAGCGCTAGCGGGACAAGCAGTTGGCGCAGATACGCAGTATTTT	CASSQALAGQAVGADTQYF
-	-	TRBV4-1	TRBJ1-3	TGCGCCAGCAGCCAAGTCTATCCCGCCCGAAACACCATATATTTT	CASSQVYPARNTIYF
-	-	TRBV30	TRBJ1-4	TGTGCCTGGAGCCCAACAAGAGGCGAAAAACTGTTTTTT	CAWSPTRGEKLFF
-	-	TRBV7-2	TRBJ1-1	TGTGCCAGCAGTTCGCTTTACGGCACTGAAGCTTTCTTT	CASSSLYGTEAFF
TRBD2	-	TRBV2	TRBJ2-1	TGTGCCAGCAGTAGGACTAGCGCGGTGTCCTACAATGAGCAGTTCTTC	CASSRTSAVSYNEQFF
-	-	TRBV7-8	TRBJ2-5	TGTGCCAGCAGCTTCGTAGAGACCCAGTACTTC	CASSFVETQYF
-	-	TRBV10-3	TRBJ2-4	TGTGCCATCAGCCCCGGGGAGCGGAGCAGGGGCATTCAGTACTTC	CAISPGERSRGIQYF
TRBD1	-	TRBV28	TRBJ2-7	TGTGCCAGCAGTCCCGCCGGGACAGCGACTCCCTACGAGCAGTACTTC	CASSPAGTATPYEQYF
TRBD1	once	TRBV2	TRBJ1-5	TGTGCCACCTCCGGGACAGGGGGCCGTCAGCCCCAGCATTTT	CATSGTGGRQPQHF
-	-	TRBV2	TRBJ2-1	TGTGCCAGCCAAAGCGAGGGCACTGAGCAGTTCTTC	CASQSEGTEQFF
TRBD2	-	TRBV7-9	TRBJ2-7	TGTGCCAGCAGCTCGAGGACTAGCGGGAGGGCCCACGAGCAGTACTTC	CASSSRTSGRAHEQYF
-	few	TRBV19	TRBJ2-1	TGTGCCAGTAGTGCCGGCCGGGCGGGAGAGCAGTTCTTC	CASSAGRAGEQFF
TRBD2	-	TRBV29-1	TRBJ2-1	TGCAGCGTTGATAGGCTAGCGGCCACCTACAATGAGCAGTTCTTC	CSVDRLAATYNEQFF